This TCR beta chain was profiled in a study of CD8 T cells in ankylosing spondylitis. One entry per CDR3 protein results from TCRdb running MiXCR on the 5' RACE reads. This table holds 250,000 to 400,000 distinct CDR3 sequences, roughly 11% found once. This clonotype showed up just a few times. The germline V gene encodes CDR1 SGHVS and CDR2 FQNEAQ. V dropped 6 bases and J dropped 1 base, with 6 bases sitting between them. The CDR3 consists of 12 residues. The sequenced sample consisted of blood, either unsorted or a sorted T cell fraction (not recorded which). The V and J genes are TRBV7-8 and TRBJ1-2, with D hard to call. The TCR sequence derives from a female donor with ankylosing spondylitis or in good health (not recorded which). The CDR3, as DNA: TGTGCCAGCAGGAGGGATAACTATGGCTACACCTTC. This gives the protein CASRRDNYGYTF. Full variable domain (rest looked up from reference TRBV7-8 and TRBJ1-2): GAGVSQSPRYKVAKRGQDVALRCDPISGHVSLFWYQQALGQGPEFLTYFQNEAQLDKSGLPSDRFFAERPEGSVSTLKIQRTQQEDSAVYLCASRRDNYGYTFGSGTRLTVV.